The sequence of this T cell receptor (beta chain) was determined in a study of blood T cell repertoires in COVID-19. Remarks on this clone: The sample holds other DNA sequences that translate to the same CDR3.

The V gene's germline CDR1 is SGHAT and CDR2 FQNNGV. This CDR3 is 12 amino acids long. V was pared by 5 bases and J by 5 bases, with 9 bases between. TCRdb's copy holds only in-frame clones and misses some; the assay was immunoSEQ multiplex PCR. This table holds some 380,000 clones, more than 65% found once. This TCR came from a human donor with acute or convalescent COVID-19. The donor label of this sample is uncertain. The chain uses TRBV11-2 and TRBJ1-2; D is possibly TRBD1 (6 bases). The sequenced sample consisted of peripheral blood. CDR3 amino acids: CASSPDRYGYTF. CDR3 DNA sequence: TGTGCCAGCAGCCCGGACAGATATGGCTACACCTTC. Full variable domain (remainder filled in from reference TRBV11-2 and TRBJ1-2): EAGVAQSPRYKIIEKRQSVAFWCNPISGHATLYWYQQILGQGPKLLIQFQNNGVVDDSQLPKDRFSAERLKGVDSTLKIQPAKLEDSAVYLCASSPDRYGYTFGSGTRLTVV.